This T cell receptor (beta chain) was sequenced for a study of blood T cell repertoires in COVID-19. Background on the study: The United States, Italy and Spain supplied acute and convalescent COVID-19 samples. From T cells, B-cell-depleted T cells, or PBMCs came the material, which was cDNA or gDNA.

The germline gives CDR1 MNHEY, CDR2 SVGEGT. Trimming removed 9 bases from V and 6 bases from J, with 29 bases in between. The CDR3 loop spans 17 amino acids. This clone came up a few times. Original methodology: Reference gene primer amplification yielded estimated nucleated cell counts. Measured with immunoSEQ multiplex PCR; TCRdb has only the in-frame clones, and not every one. D and trimming come from the DNA, and the V and J calls and clone size come from that table. Among 65,000 to 90,000 clones, about 74% were seen once, and the ten largest hold around 2%. Source material: peripheral blood. The clonotype comes from a man aged 70-80 years with COVID-19, enrolled during active disease. J is TRBJ1-1 and V is TRBV6-2 or TRBV6-3; TRBD1 is a possible D gene (5 bases). The CDR3 coding sequence is TGTGCCAGTAGTATAAGGCCGGGACCCCGGGGGAGCGCTGAAGCTTTCTTT. Its protein product is CASSIRPGPRGSAEAFF.